The 21 T cell receptor beta chains below come from one sample, sequenced in a study of a mutant IDH1 vaccine in newly diagnosed glioma. Generated by immunoSEQ multiplex PCR, the TCRdb table keeps only in-frame clones and is missing some. Of 30,000 to 35,000 clones in the sample, around nine tenths were seen once. Antigens of these TCRs are unknown. Time point given: week 47, end of study. All doses held 300 ug of mutant IDH1 20-mer peptide, with topical imiquimod. Sequenced here: PBMCs, sampled from a glioma patient whose treatment included an IDH1 peptide vaccine. The source of these receptors is a woman aged 25 to 39 with glioma.

The chain carries TRBV6-5 and TRBJ2-5; the match to TRBD2 covers 7 bases. Germline CDR1 reads MNHEY; CDR2 reads SVGAGI. V dropped 5 bases and J dropped 7; count of bases not matched to a gene: 10. CDR3 length: 14 residues. DNA of the CDR3: TGTGCCAGCAGTAAGGTCGGGGGGTCGGCGACCCAGTACTTC. Amino acids: CASSKVGGSATQYF.

The genes are TRBV4-2 and TRBJ2-7; D is perhaps TRBD2 (5 bases). CDR1 and CDR2 (germline): LGHNA, YNFKEQ. The CDR3 has 15 amino acids. V was clipped by 1 base and J by 2 bases, with 12 bases between them. CDR3 bases: TGTGCCAGCAGCCAAGTAGAAGCGGTGGCCTACGAGCAGTACTTC. Translation: CASSQVEAVAYEQYF.

The chain couples TRBV18 to TRBJ2-1; D remains ambiguous. The CDR3 is made up of 13 amino acids. In germline, CDR1 is KGHSH, CDR2 LQKENI. The V gene lost 0 bases and the J gene lost 9 bases, with 9 bases spanning the gap. The CDR3 protein is CASSPPTTVEQFF. CDR3 coding DNA: TGTGCCAGCTCACCACCAACTACTGTTGAGCAGTTCTTC.

This chain joins TRBV29-1 and TRBJ1-1; TRBD1 is a possible D gene (6 bases). This CDR3 has 15 residues. Germline-derived CDR1 and CDR2 are SQVTM and ANQGSEA. V was shortened by 0 bases and J by 0 bases, with 11 bases between the two germline ends. DNA of the CDR3: TGCAGCGTTGAAGACTGGACAGCTATGAACACTGAAGCTTTCTTT. The encoded protein is CSVEDWTAMNTEAFF.

V gene TRBV2 combines with J gene TRBJ2-2; a weak D match, TRBD1 (5 bases). The CDR3 runs to 15 residues. Germline loops: CDR1 SNHLY, CDR2 FYNNEI. With 8 bases removed from V and 8 bases from J, the gap between germline ends came to 21 bases. The CDR3 here is CASEDASRNRGELFF. The CDR3 DNA is TGTGCCAGCGAAGATGCAAGCCGGAACAGGGGGGAGCTGTTTTTT.

This rearrangement joins TRBV6-6 to TRBJ1-1, with D possibly being TRBD1 (5 bases). CDR3 length equals 13 residues. Germline CDR1 reads MNHNY; CDR2 reads SVGAGI (reference sequence). V lost 2 bases, J lost 4 bases, and 8 bases lay in between. The CDR3 sequence: CASSYGDGTEAFF. As DNA, the CDR3 is TGTGCCAGCAGTTACGGGGACGGCACTGAAGCTTTCTTT.

The chain links TRBV6-5 to TRBJ2-2, with D maybe TRBD1 (6 bases). The CDR3 has 15 amino acids. Between the trimmed V and J ends, which lost 0 bases and 1 base, there was a span of 6 bases. CDR1 MNHEY and CDR2 SVGAGI come from the germline V gene. CDR3 protein: CASSYSTGNTGELFF. CDR3 in DNA: TGTGCCAGCAGTTACTCGACAGGGAACACCGGGGAGCTGTTTTTT.

This sequence joins TRBV5-6 and TRBJ1-5; D remains ambiguous. This CDR3 contains 15 residues. V gave up 1 base and J gave up 1 base, with 9 bases separating them. Germline V gene sequence: CDR1 SGHDT, CDR2 YYEEEE. The CDR3 coding sequence is TGTGCCAGCAGCTTGAGAGGAGAGAGCAATCAGCCCCAGCATTTT. It specifies CASSLRGESNQPQHF.

This chain joins TRBV6-1 and TRBJ2-4; 7 nucleotides align to TRBD2. CDR3 length equals 17 residues. The germline gives CDR1 MNHNS, CDR2 SASEGT. J was trimmed by 1 base and V by 3 bases; bases with no gene match: 9. CDR3 nucleotides: TGTGCCAGCAGTGACAGAATAGCGGGTTCTGCCAAAAACATTCAGTACTTC. Its protein product is CASSDRIAGSAKNIQYF.

The gene calls are TRBV9 and TRBJ1-3; unclear D gene. There are 14 residues in the CDR3. CDR1 is SGDLS, CDR2 YYNGEE, per germline. Trimming took 4 bases from V and 0 from J, leaving 8 bases between them. DNA for the CDR3: TGTGCCAGCAGCCCAATTTACTCTGGAAACACCATATATTTT. The encoded protein is CASSPIYSGNTIYF.

The rearrangement joins TRBV25-1 to TRBJ1-2; D perhaps matches TRBD1 (6 bases). V lost 4 bases to trimming and J lost 5 bases, with 14 bases between them. The V gene's germline CDR1 is MGHDK and CDR2 SYGVNS. The CDR3 totals 14 residues. The CDR3 DNA is TGTGCCAGCAGTGGTCGGGACACCGAGTATGGCTACACCTTC. Translation gives CASSGRDTEYGYTF.

The V gene is TRBV5-1, the J gene TRBJ1-1, with a tentative D call TRBD1 (5 bases). V lost 4 bases and J lost 1, with 11 bases in between. Germline V gene lookup returns CDR1 SGHRS and CDR2 YFSETQ. This CDR3 has 14 amino acids. The CDR3 DNA follows: TGCGCCAGCAGCACCGGGACGGGGAACACTGAAGCTTTCTTT. Translating it yields CASSTGTGNTEAFF.

This rearrangement joins TRBV25-1 to TRBJ1-2, with 7 positions matching TRBD1. With 4 bases clipped from V and 7 bases from J, the junction kept 6 bases outside the gene matches. CDR3 length: 13 amino acids. Germline assignment: CDR1 MGHDK and CDR2 SYGVNS. CDR3 residues: CASSGEGGGGYTF. The DNA for the CDR3 is TGTGCCAGCAGTGGGGAAGGGGGCGGTGGCTACACCTTC.

The chain couples TRBV5-6 to TRBJ1-5; D unresolved. This CDR3 contains 16 residues. Between the trimmed V and J ends, which lost 3 bases and 0 bases, there was a span of 13 bases. Germline lookup yields CDR1 SGHDT and CDR2 YYEEEE. The CDR3 protein is CASSSMDLYSNQPQHF. The CDR3 DNA follows: TGTGCCAGCAGCTCCATGGACCTATATAGCAATCAGCCCCAGCATTTT.

V is TRBV6-1 and J is TRBJ2-7, with 8 positions matching TRBD1. The CDR3 is made up of 15 amino acids. V lost 6 bases to trimming and J lost 5 bases; unmatched junction nucleotides: 12. Germline CDR1 reads MNHNS; CDR2 reads SASEGT. DNA for the CDR3: TGTGCCAGCAGCCCAGCCCAGGGGGCGAAAAACGAGCAGTACTTC. Translated, it gives CASSPAQGAKNEQYF.

This clone has a single count. V usage is TRBV28 and J usage is TRBJ1-3; TRBD1 aligns across 7 bases. V lost 10 bases and J lost 2; bases outside the gene matches: 2. From germline, CDR1 is MDHEN and CDR2 SYDVKM. The CDR3 spans 12 residues. Written as DNA, the CDR3 is TGTGCCACCGGGACAGCTGGAAACACCATATATTTT. It codes for CATGTAGNTIYF.

This clone was picked up a small number of times. V usage is TRBV27 and J usage is TRBJ2-3; 11 bases match TRBD2. The ends lost 2 bases at V and 3 bases at J; junction bases unmatched: 7. CDR3 size: 17 residues. Germline assignment: CDR1 MNHEY and CDR2 SMNVEV (reference sequence). CDR3 amino acids: CASSLGIGLAGTDTQYF. In DNA, the CDR3 is TGTGCCAGCAGTTTAGGGATCGGACTAGCGGGTACAGATACGCAGTATTTT.

The rearrangement uses TRBV18 and TRBJ1-6; D is unresolved. The CDR3 consists of 13 residues. CDR1 and CDR2 (germline): KGHSH, LQKENI. V was pared by 3 bases and J by 9 bases, with 9 bases between. CDR3 amino acids: CASSPRLSSPLHF. CDR3 in DNA: TGTGCCAGCTCACCTCGTTTGAGTTCACCCCTCCACTTT.

The CDR3 sequence is CASSATALGNSPLHF. The CDR3 bases are TGTGCCAGCAGCGCGACAGCTTTGGGTAATTCACCCCTCCACTTT. The chain has TRBV9 and TRBJ1-6; D is possibly TRBD1 (5 bases). Germline values: CDR1 SGDLS, CDR2 YYNGEE. Trimming left V 3 bases short and J 6 bases short, with 13 bases between. The length of the CDR3 is 15 residues.

The J gene is TRBJ1-5, the V gene TRBV7-2; no firm D call. The V and J ends lost 1 base and 8 bases respectively, with 12 bases between them. This CDR3 contains 14 residues. Germline V lookup: CDR1 SGHTA, CDR2 FQGNSA. CDR3: CASSLERGFKPQHF. DNA for the CDR3: TGTGCCAGCAGCTTAGAACGAGGGTTTAAGCCCCAGCATTTT.

V gene TRBV12-5 combines with J gene TRBJ2-3, with D perhaps matching TRBD2 (6 bases). Germline CDR1 and CDR2: LGHNT and FRNRAP. CDR3 size: 13 residues. V was pared by 1 base and J by 4 bases, with 6 bases between. The DNA of the CDR3 is TGTGCTAGTGGTTTGGGGGGGGCAGATACGCAGTATTTT. Its translation is CASGLGGADTQYF.